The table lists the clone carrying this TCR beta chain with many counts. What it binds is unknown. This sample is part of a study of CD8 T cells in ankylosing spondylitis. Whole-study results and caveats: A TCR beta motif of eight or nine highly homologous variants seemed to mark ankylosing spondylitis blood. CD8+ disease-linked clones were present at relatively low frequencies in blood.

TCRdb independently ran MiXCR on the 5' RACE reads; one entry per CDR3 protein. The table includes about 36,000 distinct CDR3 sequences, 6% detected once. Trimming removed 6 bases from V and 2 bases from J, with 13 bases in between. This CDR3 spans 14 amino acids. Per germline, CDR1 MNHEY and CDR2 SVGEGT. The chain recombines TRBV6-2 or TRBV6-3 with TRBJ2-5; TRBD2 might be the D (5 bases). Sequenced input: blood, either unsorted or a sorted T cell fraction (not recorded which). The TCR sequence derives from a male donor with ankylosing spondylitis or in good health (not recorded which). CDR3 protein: CASRSPPGQETQYF. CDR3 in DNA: TGTGCCAGCAGATCCCCCCCGGGACAAGAGACCCAGTACTTC.